Sequencing of this T cell receptor beta chain was carried out in a study of Ad26.COV2.S vaccination and SARS-CoV-2 variants. In regard to this clone: The antigen remains undetermined.

Study-wide points: Ad26.COV2.S recipients had broader spike-specific TCRs (P = 0.0014).

Noted treatment: about 20 received Ad26.COV2.S at low or high dose, single or two shots; several received placebo; per-sample allocation not given. Samples analyzed were those drawn on day 63 after the first vaccine or placebo injection. Built on an Ad26 vector, the vaccine expressed Wuhan-strain SARS-CoV-2 spike. Clones were read by immunoSEQ multiplex PCR, and TCRdb kept only the in-frame ones, dropping some. The sample contains roughly 700,000 clones, 80% to 90% of which appear only once. Trimming shortened V by 1 base and J by 2 bases, and 9 bases separated the two germline ends. Germline V gene data show CDR1 as SGHRS and CDR2 as YFSETQ. The CDR3 length is 14 residues.

The receptor was derived from a person aged 18-65 years who received the Ad26.COV2.S COVID-19 vaccine or a placebo. This sample comprised peripheral blood, obtained in a trial of Ad26.COV2.S vaccine versus placebo. V usage is TRBV5-1 and J usage is TRBJ1-1; D uncertain. Written as DNA, the CDR3 is TGCGCCAGCAGCTTGCAACAAAGCAACACTGAAGCTTTCTTT. Its translation is CASSLQQSNTEAFF.